A single sample is the source of the 17 T cell receptor beta chains below, sequenced in a study of T cells in Graves' hyperthyroidism and ophthalmopathy. The investigators amplified TCR beta CDR3 regions from RNA transcripts. HTBI primers were the set used in a first-round RT-PCR of the TCR CDR3. TCRdb redid the calling of the multiplex PCR reads with MiXCR, one entry per CDR3 protein. This sample carries under 650,000 distinct CDR3 sequences, roughly 17% of them seen once, and the ten largest clones take 3.5% to 4%. The sequenced sample was blood. The receptors come from a woman in her 30s with Graves' hyperthyroidism.

This chain uses TRBV6-1 with TRBJ2-5; 10 bases align to TRBD2. The CDR3 runs 21 residues. The germline CDR1 and CDR2 sequences are MNHNS and SASEGT. The V and J ends lost 1 base and 5 bases, in that order; junction bases with no gene match: 22. The CDR3 here is CASSEEFWRAQREGRWETQYF. In nucleotides, the CDR3 is TGTGCCAGCAGTGAAGAATTTTGGAGGGCTCAGCGGGAGGGCCGATGGGAGACCCAGTACTTC.

There are many counts of this clonotype. The chain employs TRBV12-3 or TRBV12-4 and TRBJ1-4; the D gene is possibly TRBD1 (6 bases). With 5 bases removed from V and 6 bases from J, the gap between germline ends came to 10 bases. The CDR3 length is 13 residues. CDR3 DNA sequence: TGTGCCAGCAGTCAGGACAGATATGAAAAACTGTTTTTT. Amino acid sequence: CASSQDRYEKLFF.

This clonotype was picked up a small number of times. CDR3 sequence reads: CASTSRGYNEQFF. The CDR3 DNA reads as TGTGCCAGTACCTCGCGGGGATACAATGAGCAGTTCTTC. The chain carries TRBV19 and TRBJ2-1; the D gene is possibly TRBD2 (6 bases). The CDR3 is made up of 13 amino acids. Germline V gene sequence: CDR1 LNHDA, CDR2 SQIVND (reference sequence). V was cut by 7 bases and J by 4 bases, with 11 bases left in between.

This clonotype appeared a few times. The genes are TRBV11-3 and TRBJ2-1; D possibly corresponds to TRBD2 (5 bases). The length of the CDR3 is 13 residues. Germline loops: CDR1 SGHNT, CDR2 YENEEA. Trimming cost V 1 base and J 8 bases, with 9 bases left between them. The CDR3 spells CASSLGGVYEQFF. In nucleotides, the CDR3 is TGTGCCAGCAGCTTAGGGGGAGTTTATGAGCAGTTCTTC. The full variable domain, in which reference TRBV11-3 and TRBJ2-1 provide the parts outside the CDR3, is EAGVVQSPRYKIIEKKQPVAFWCNPISGHNTLYWYLQNLGQGPELLIRYENEEAVDDSQLPKDRFSAERLKGVDSTLKIQPAELGDSAVYLCASSLGGVYEQFFGPGTRLTVL.

This clonotype was found many times. V is TRBV20-1 and J is TRBJ2-3; D not certain. CDR3 size: 14 residues. CDR1 is DFQATT, CDR2 SNEGSKA, per germline (reference sequence). V lost 3 bases and J lost 0, with 10 bases in between. For the CDR3, the DNA is TGCAGTGCTAGCCCCGTGAAAAGCACAGATACGCAGTATTTT. This encodes CSASPVKSTDTQYF.

The CDR3 DNA reads TGTGCCAGCAGACTAGCGGGACCCTCCTACAATGAGCAGTTCTTC. Translated, it gives CASRLAGPSYNEQFF. The chain couples TRBV6-2 or TRBV6-3 to TRBJ2-1; 10 nucleotides match TRBD2. V shed 6 bases and J 0 bases; nucleotides not matched to a gene: 2. Germline CDR1 and CDR2: MNHEY and SVGEGT. The CDR3 sequence is 15 residues long.

V is TRBV19 and J is TRBJ2-7; D is possibly TRBD1 (6 bases). The CDR3 sequence is 14 residues long. Germline CDR1 reads LNHDA; CDR2 reads SQIVND (reference sequence). V was pared by 4 bases and J by 2 bases, with 12 bases between. Here the CDR3 DNA reads TGTGCCAGTAGTAACCAAAGACAGGCCTACGAGCAGTACTTC. Its protein is CASSNQRQAYEQYF.

This rearrangement joins TRBV12-3 or TRBV12-4 to TRBJ2-7; 7 bases are shared with TRBD2. With 5 bases clipped from V and 1 base from J, the junction kept 11 bases outside the gene matches. This CDR3 is 16 amino acids long. CDR3 bases: TGTGCCAGCAGTCGAGGTCCGGGACTAAGTTCCTACGAGCAGTACTTC. Protein: CASSRGPGLSSYEQYF.

This clonotype was counted a few times. The rearrangement joins TRBV30 to TRBJ2-3; D unresolved. In germline, CDR1 is GTSNPN, CDR2 SVGIG (reference sequence). V was trimmed by 2 bases and J by 6 bases, leaving 18 bases between them. This CDR3 is 15 amino acids long. CDR3 DNA: TGTGCCTGGAGTCCTTTGGGGATCTCCGGCGATACGCAGTATTTT. Translated, it gives CAWSPLGISGDTQYF.

The V and J genes are TRBV2 and TRBJ1-4; 10 positions agree with TRBD1. J gave up 10 bases and V 6 bases, and 5 bases lay outside the gene matches. The CDR3 loop spans 13 amino acids. Looked up from germline, CDR1 is SNHLY and CDR2 is FYNNEI. CDR3 sequence: CASSGTGVVKLFF. For the CDR3, the DNA is TGTGCCAGCAGCGGGACAGGGGTGGTAAAACTGTTTTTT.

This clonotype was observed many times. DNA of the CDR3: TGTGCCAGCAGTTCCTCCGAGGGGGTAGAGGGCTACACCTTC. Amino acid sequence: CASSSSEGVEGYTF. The genes are TRBV28 and TRBJ1-2; the D gene is possibly TRBD1 (6 bases). V dropped 4 bases and J dropped 8 bases, with 17 bases sitting between them. CDR1 MDHEN and CDR2 SYDVKM come from the germline V gene. The CDR3 spans 14 residues.

This clonotype has a count of ten or more. The rearrangement joins TRBV24-1 to TRBJ2-1, with 7 nucleotides matching TRBD1. Germline V gene lookup returns CDR1 KGHDR and CDR2 SFDVKD. CDR3 length: 16 residues. Germline trimming cut 1 base from V and 6 bases from J; bases unmatched to any gene: 8. CDR3 region: CATSDFGTVGSNEQFF. The CDR3 DNA reads TGTGCCACCAGTGATTTCGGGACAGTCGGGTCCAATGAGCAGTTCTTC.

The J gene is TRBJ2-2, the V gene TRBV5-6; 12 bases map to TRBD2. This CDR3 is built from 16 residues. V trimming: 2 bases; J trimming: 6 bases; junction bases outside the gene matches: 5. The germline gives CDR1 SGHDT, CDR2 YYEEEE. The CDR3: CASSFPSGRGSGELFF. CDR3 DNA: TGTGCCAGCAGCTTCCCTAGCGGGAGGGGTTCCGGGGAGCTGTTTTTT. Full variable domain (missing parts from reference TRBV5-6 and TRBJ2-2): DAGVTQSPTHLIKTRGQQVTLRCSPKSGHDTVSWYQQALGQGPQFIFQYYEEEERQRGNFPDRFSGHQFPNYSSELNVNALLLGDSALYLCASSFPSGRGSGELFFGEGSRLTVL.

This clonotype was observed at least ten times. The chain has TRBV12-3 or TRBV12-4 and TRBJ2-2, with 7 bases aligning to TRBD2. The J segment lost 7 bases and the V segment lost 5 bases, leaving 10 bases of the junction unmatched. The CDR3 is 15 amino acids. The CDR3 nucleotides read TGTGCCAGCAGTCCCAACGGACTAGGAATCGGGGAGCTGTTTTTT. It translates to CASSPNGLGIGELFF.

This clonotype was seen a few times. The chain carries TRBV29-1 and TRBJ1-2, with D possibly TRBD1 on 5 matching bases. The CDR3 is 14 amino acids. CDR1 is SQVTM, CDR2 ANQGSEA, per germline. The CDR3 here is CGADSDRTNYGYTF. CDR3 bases: TGCGGCGCAGACAGTGACCGAACGAACTATGGCTACACCTTC.

This clonotype was counted only a few times. The chain employs TRBV7-3 and TRBJ1-5; 10 bases fit TRBD1. V lost 4 bases to trimming and J lost 5 bases; unmatched junction nucleotides: 8. This CDR3 has 16 amino acids. Germline loops: CDR1 SGHTA, CDR2 FQGTGA. The CDR3, as DNA: TGTGCCAGCAGCTCATGGACAGGGGGTGTAGATCAGCCCCAGCATTTT. This codes for CASSSWTGGVDQPQHF.

In this sample, this clonotype turned up many times. V and J are TRBV5-1 and TRBJ2-5; a possible D gene is TRBD2 (6 bases). V was cut by 0 bases and J by 5 bases, with 11 bases left in between. Per germline, CDR1 SGHRS and CDR2 YFSETQ. The CDR3 has 14 amino acids. In nucleotides, the CDR3 is TGCGCCAGCAGCTTGGTTCCTAGCGTTGAGACCCAGTACTTC. Protein product: CASSLVPSVETQYF.